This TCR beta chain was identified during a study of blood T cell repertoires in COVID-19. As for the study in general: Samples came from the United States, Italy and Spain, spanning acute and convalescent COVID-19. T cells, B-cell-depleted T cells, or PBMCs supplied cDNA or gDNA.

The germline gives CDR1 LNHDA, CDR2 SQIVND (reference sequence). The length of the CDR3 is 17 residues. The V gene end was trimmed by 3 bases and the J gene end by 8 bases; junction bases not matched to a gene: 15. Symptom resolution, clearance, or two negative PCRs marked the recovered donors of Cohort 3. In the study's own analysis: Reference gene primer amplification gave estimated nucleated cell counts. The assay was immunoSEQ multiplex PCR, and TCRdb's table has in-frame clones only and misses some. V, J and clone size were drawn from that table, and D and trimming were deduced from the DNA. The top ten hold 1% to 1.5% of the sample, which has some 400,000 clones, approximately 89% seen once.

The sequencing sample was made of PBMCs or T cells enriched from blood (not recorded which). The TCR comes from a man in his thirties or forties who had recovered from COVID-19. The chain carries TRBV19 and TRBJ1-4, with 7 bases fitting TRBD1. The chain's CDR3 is CASSIPQGRTQSEKLFF. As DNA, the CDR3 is TGTGCCAGTAGTATTCCACAGGGGCGAACCCAATCCGAAAAACTGTTTTTT.